The 17 T cell receptor beta chains presented below share a single source sample, sequenced in a study of OX40 agonist ivuxolimab in advanced cancers. Sequencing was performed with immunoSEQ multiplex PCR; in TCRdb, only in-frame clones are kept and a portion is missing. The table has about 47,000 clones, about 85% seen once. This sample comprised CD4+ or CD8+ T cells sorted from blood, obtained in a trial of the OX40 agonist ivuxolimab. These TCRs come from an adult with an advanced solid tumor such as melanoma, head and neck, liver or kidney cancer.

This chain joins TRBV5-8 and TRBJ2-7; D not certain. From germline, CDR1 is SGHTS and CDR2 YDEGEE. The CDR3 runs 12 residues. The V and J ends lost 4 bases and 4 bases respectively, with 9 bases between them. The CDR3 bases are TGTGCCAGCAGCCTGGACGGTTACGAGCAGTACTTC. It translates to CASSLDGYEQYF.

The rearrangement links TRBV28 to TRBJ1-2; perhaps TRBD1 as D (6 bases). The germline V gene encodes CDR1 MDHEN and CDR2 SYDVKM. The CDR3 is 14 residues long. V lost 4 bases to trimming and J lost 8 bases, with 17 bases between them. The CDR3 spells CASSSHSGTWGYTF. CDR3 DNA: TGTGCCAGCAGTTCACACTCCGGGACATGGGGCTACACCTTC.

Turning to this clone: The junction differs from germline at one of its ends, possibly a read error. The chain joins TRBV27 to TRBJ2-1, with D possibly being TRBD2 (5 bases). The CDR3 is 11 residues long. Germline V gene sequence: CDR1 MNHEY, CDR2 SMNVEV (reference sequence). The chain's CDR3 is CASSSGLTRVF. DNA of the CDR3: TGTGCCAGCAGTTCCGGACTTACGCGGGTCTTC.

The V call is TRBV7-6, the J call TRBJ2-2, with TRBD1 matching over 7 bases. The CDR3 is 15 amino acids. V was pared by 6 bases and J by 7 bases, with 11 bases of the junction left unmatched. Germline lookup yields CDR1 SGHVS and CDR2 FNYEAQ. The CDR3 DNA is TGTGCCAGCAGACTCCACGAGACAGGGTTCGGGGAGCTGTTTTTT. Translation gives CASRLHETGFGELFF.

The gene calls are TRBV21-1 and TRBJ1-1; the table's D gene call, TRBD1, was not cross checked with the DNA. TRBV21-1 is marked as a pseudogene. The CDR3 runs 14 residues. As DNA, the CDR3 is TGTGCCAGCAGCAGGGTCAGGGGGAACACTGAAGCTTTCTTT. Amino acid sequence: CASSRVRGNTEAFF.

The rearrangement uses TRBV19 and TRBJ2-5; 13 bases match TRBD2. CDR1 and CDR2 from the germline V gene are LNHDA and SQIVND (reference sequence). J was trimmed by 1 base and V by 8 bases; bases with no gene match: 10. The CDR3 extends over 17 amino acids. The CDR3 spells CASRGLAGAWGQETQYF. CDR3 nucleotide sequence: TGTGCCAGTCGCGGACTAGCGGGAGCTTGGGGCCAAGAGACCCAGTACTTC.

This clone was picked up one time. V is TRBV23-1 and J is TRBJ1-3; D is unresolved. TRBV23-1 is an ORF for which the function is uncertain. This CDR3 comprises 17 residues. Trimming left V 0 bases short and J 0 bases short, with 12 bases between. As DNA, the CDR3 is TGCGCCAGCAGTCAATCGAGCCGGAACAACTCTGGAAACACCATATATTTT. Translating gives CASSQSSRNNSGNTIYF.

The table lists this clone with a few counts. The chain combines TRBV5-6 with TRBJ1-1; D unclear. The CDR3 sequence is 15 residues long. Germline V lookup: CDR1 SGHDT, CDR2 YYEEEE. Trimming stripped 4 bases from V and 0 bases from J, with 13 bases between. This CDR3 is CASSPLWGMNTEAFF. The CDR3 DNA is TGTGCCAGCAGCCCCCTGTGGGGTATGAACACTGAAGCTTTCTTT.

This clone showed up just once. The rearrangement joins TRBV7-2 to TRBJ1-2; 8 nucleotides match TRBD1. This CDR3 contains 16 residues. V was clipped by 5 bases and J by 1 base; unmatched bases: 9. Germline assignment: CDR1 SGHTA and CDR2 FQGNSA. The CDR3 protein is CASSPGQGVSNYGYTF. The CDR3 region has the DNA TGTGCCAGCAGCCCCGGACAGGGCGTGAGTAACTATGGCTACACCTTC.

This rearrangement joins TRBV27 to TRBJ2-5; TRBD1 matches at 9 bases. J lost 5 bases, V lost 4 bases, and 11 bases had no gene match. CDR3 size: 16 residues. The germline CDR1 and CDR2 sequences are MNHEY and SMNVEV (reference sequence). DNA of the CDR3: TGTGCCAGCAGTTCAGTACCCGGGACAGGGCAGGAGACCCAGTACTTC. It specifies CASSSVPGTGQETQYF.

The chain employs TRBV7-9 and TRBJ1-1; D ambiguous. V lost 4 bases and J lost 1, with 10 bases in between. Germline loops: CDR1 SEHNR, CDR2 FQNEAQ (reference sequence). This CDR3 spans 14 amino acids. DNA for the CDR3: TGTGCCAGCAGCTGGGTCCCAGGGAACACTGAAGCTTTCTTT. Protein: CASSWVPGNTEAFF. Full variable domain (remainder filled in from reference TRBV7-9 and TRBJ1-1): DTGVSQNPRHKITKRGQNVTFRCDPISEHNRLYWYRQTLGQGPEFLTYFQNEAQLEKSRLLSDRFSAERPKGSFSTLEIQRTEQGDSAMYLCASSWVPGNTEAFFGQGTRLTVV.

This sequence joins TRBV4-1 and TRBJ1-5; the match to TRBD1 covers 11 bases. This CDR3 has 17 amino acids. The J segment lost 0 bases and the V segment lost 0 bases, leaving 1 base of the junction unmatched. The germline V gene has CDR1 MGHRA and CDR2 YSYEKL. CDR3 DNA: TGCGCCAGCAGCCAAGATGGGACAGGGGGTAGCAATCAGCCCCAGCATTTT. Its translation: CASSQDGTGGSNQPQHF.

By sample share, this clone is medium-sized. The chain uses TRBV5-1 and TRBJ1-1; the D is unclear. Germline V gene lookup returns CDR1 SGHRS and CDR2 YFSETQ. V was cut by 6 bases and J by 1 base, with 16 bases left in between. CDR3 length: 15 residues. The CDR3 is CASTSGEGKNTEAFF. The CDR3 nucleotides are TGCGCCAGCACCTCCGGGGAAGGGAAGAACACTGAAGCTTTCTTT.

The chain couples TRBV5-4 to TRBJ2-1; D is unclear. Per the germline V gene, CDR1 is SGHNT and CDR2 is YYREEE (reference sequence). The V end lost 2 bases, the J end lost 6 bases, and 9 bases lay between the germline ends. CDR3 length: 13 amino acids. CDR3 region: CASSFRGSNEQFF. In DNA form, the CDR3 reads TGTGCCAGCAGCTTTCGTGGGTCCAATGAGCAGTTCTTC.

This CDR3 reads CASKETGRTNTGELFF. DNA for the CDR3: TGTGCCAGCAAAGAGACAGGGCGAACGAACACCGGGGAGCTGTTTTTT. The J gene is TRBJ2-2, the V gene TRBV5-4; 7 bases are shared with TRBD1. The germline V gene encodes CDR1 SGHNT and CDR2 YYREEE (reference sequence). J was trimmed by 0 bases and V by 6 bases; bases with no gene match: 8. The CDR3 extends over 16 amino acids.

The rearrangement links TRBV25-1 to TRBJ1-4; no clear D. CDR1 and CDR2 from the germline V gene are MGHDK and SYGVNS. Trimming took off 3 bases at V and 4 bases at J, with 9 bases between the two ends. The CDR3 has 14 residues. In nucleotides, the CDR3 is TGTGCCAGCAGTGAGGGTGGCAGTAATGAAAAACTGTTTTTT. Translating it yields CASSEGGSNEKLFF.

The V and J genes are TRBV6-1 and TRBJ1-1; no clear D. With 3 bases removed from V and 2 bases from J, the gap between germline ends came to 7 bases. Germline V gene lookup returns CDR1 MNHNS and CDR2 SASEGT. The CDR3 length is 13 residues. CDR3 sequence (DNA): TGTGCCAGCAGTGATTGGTCTAACACTGAAGCTTTCTTT. Protein sequence: CASSDWSNTEAFF.